This T cell receptor (beta chain) was captured in a study of vaccination and CD4 T cells after COVID-19. Germline CDR1 reads MRHNA; CDR2 reads SNTAGT. Trimming took 3 bases from V and 7 from J, leaving 10 bases between them. The CDR3 has 13 residues. Treatment meaning: roughly nine-day PBMC culture with coronavirus spike peptide pools or control peptides (ViraFEST assay). Comments on this clonotype: Antigen: not known.

The Oncomine TCR Beta short-read assay was applied to DNA of cultured CD4+ T cells. A single record per CDR3 protein comes from TCRdb applying MiXCR to the PCR reads. The repertoire holds about 20,000 distinct CDR3 sequences, with roughly three fifths as singletons. Sequenced material: CD4+ T cells from blood, cultured in vitro. This clonotype originated in a human donor who had recovered from COVID-19. The V call is TRBV6-4, the J call TRBJ1-5; D possibly corresponds to TRBD1 (6 bases). The CDR3: CASSEQGDQPQHF. The CDR3 coding sequence is TGTGCCAGCAGTGAACAGGGTGACCAGCCCCAGCATTTT.